This T cell receptor beta chain appears in the sequencing data of a study of tumor-infiltrating lymphocytes in primary liver carcinoma. The overall study: Donors underwent surgery for histopathologically diagnosed primary liver carcinoma.

Total RNA amounting to around 450 ng was the source from which TCR beta cDNA was made with a constant-region primer. Three nested multiplex PCR rounds, a slightly modified ARM-PCR method, built the TCR beta libraries. TCRdb analysed the multiplex PCR reads with MiXCR anew, one entry per CDR3 protein. The sample includes a few hundred thousand distinct CDR3 sequences, around three fifths seen only once; the top ten take about 17%. Extraction also yielded germline DNA, while blood RNA was obtained from unsorted whole blood. The sample taken for sequencing was peripheral blood. The sequence came from a woman younger than 45 with primary liver carcinoma and hepatitis B virus infection.

In nucleotides, the CDR3 is TGTGCCAGCAGTACCATCACCAGGCCCCCTCCCTACGAGCAGTACTTC. This codes for CASSTITRPPPYEQYF. The V gene is TRBV28, the J gene TRBJ2-7; unclear D gene. V lost 5 bases, J lost 2 bases, and 19 bases lay in between. CDR1 is MDHEN and CDR2 is SYDVKM in the germline V gene. This CDR3 comprises 16 residues.